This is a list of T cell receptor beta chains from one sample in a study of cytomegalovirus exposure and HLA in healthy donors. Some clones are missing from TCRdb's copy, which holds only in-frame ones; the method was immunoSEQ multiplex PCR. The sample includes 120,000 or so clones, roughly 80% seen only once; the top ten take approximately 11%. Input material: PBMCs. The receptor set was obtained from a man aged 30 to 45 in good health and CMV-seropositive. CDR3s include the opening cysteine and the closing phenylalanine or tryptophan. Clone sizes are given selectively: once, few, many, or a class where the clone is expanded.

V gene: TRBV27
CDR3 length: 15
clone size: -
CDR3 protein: CASSPGQGANYGYTF

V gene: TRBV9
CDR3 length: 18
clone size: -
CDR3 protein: CASSAVATPGLTYNEQFF

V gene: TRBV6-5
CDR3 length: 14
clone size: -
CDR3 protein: CASSQTGGLDEQYF

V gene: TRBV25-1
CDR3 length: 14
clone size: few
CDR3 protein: CASSVSGRWNEQYF

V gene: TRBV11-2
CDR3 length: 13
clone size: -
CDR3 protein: CASSSLRSYEQYF

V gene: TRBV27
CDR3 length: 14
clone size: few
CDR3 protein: CASSSSGSSYEQYF

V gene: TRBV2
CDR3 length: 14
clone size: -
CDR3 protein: CASSVARLDTEAFF

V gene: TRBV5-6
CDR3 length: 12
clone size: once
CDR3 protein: CASSLGASPKFF

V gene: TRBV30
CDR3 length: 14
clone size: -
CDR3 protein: CAWSPGLAEETQYF

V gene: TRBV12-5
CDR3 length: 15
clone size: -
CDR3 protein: CASGLGFGGGYGYTF

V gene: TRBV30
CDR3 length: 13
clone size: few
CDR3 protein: CAWSLGQNYGYTF

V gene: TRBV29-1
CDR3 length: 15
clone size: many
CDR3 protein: CSVDGERTGRTEAFF

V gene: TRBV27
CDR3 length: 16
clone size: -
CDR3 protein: CASKKWASGRTDTQYF

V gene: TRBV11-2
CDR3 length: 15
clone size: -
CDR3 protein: CASSLEGGTTDTQYF

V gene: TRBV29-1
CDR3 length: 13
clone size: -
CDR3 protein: CSVLVAGNTEAFF

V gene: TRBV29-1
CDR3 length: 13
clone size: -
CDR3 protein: CSVEGLAGGEQFF

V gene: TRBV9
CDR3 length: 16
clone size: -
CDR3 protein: CASNPRAAGGPNEQFF

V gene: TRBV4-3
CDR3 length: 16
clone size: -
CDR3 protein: CASSPTYEGSEYEQYF

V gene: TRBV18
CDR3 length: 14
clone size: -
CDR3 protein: CASSRGGSRYEQYF

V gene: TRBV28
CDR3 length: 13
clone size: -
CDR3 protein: CASSWGHTGELFF

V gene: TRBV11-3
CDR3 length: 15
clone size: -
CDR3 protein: CASSTSGSGIETQYF

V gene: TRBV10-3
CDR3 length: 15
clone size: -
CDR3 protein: CAIRRSGQTGNTIYF

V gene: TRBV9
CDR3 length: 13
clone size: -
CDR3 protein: CASSVGGQGSQYF

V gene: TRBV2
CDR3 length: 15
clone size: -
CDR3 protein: CASSELDRGATEAFF

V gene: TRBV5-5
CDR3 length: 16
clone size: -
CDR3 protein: CASSPGVYGRLSEAFF

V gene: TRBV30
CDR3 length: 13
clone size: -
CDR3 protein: CAWTEQGTGELFF

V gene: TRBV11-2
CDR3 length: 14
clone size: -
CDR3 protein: CASSWNRVGYGYTF

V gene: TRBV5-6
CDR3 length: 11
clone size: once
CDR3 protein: CASSSAGELFF

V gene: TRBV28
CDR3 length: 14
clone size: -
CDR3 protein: CASSSRGSNQPQHF

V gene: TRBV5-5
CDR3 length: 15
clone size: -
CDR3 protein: CASSAGTGASGKLFF

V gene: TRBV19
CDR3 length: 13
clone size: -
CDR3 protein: CASSMRAGLEQYF

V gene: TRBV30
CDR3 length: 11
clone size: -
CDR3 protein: CARKKGDEQFF

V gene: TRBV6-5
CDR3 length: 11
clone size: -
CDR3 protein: CASIKGLAEFF

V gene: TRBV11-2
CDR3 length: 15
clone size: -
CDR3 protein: CASSLRLALPYEQYF

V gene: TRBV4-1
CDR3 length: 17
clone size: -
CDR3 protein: CASSQEWQRVVVAEQYF

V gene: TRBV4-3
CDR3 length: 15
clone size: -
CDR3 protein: CASSQGLDNSKPQHF

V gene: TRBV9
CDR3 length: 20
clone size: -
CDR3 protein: CASSVATGEGSDETNYGYTF

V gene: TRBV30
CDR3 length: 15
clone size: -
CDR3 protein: CAWRGGRGARGTQYF

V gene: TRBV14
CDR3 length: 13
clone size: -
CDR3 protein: CASSQIRDSGYTF

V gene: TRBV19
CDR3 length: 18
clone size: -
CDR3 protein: CASSTNSRTGGWFTEAFF

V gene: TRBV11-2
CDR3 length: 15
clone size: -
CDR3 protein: CASSLEGAPYSPLHF

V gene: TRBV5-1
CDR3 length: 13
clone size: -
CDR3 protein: CASRQGSSYEQYF

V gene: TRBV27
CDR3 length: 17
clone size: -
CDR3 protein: CASSLFGGRAYQETQYF

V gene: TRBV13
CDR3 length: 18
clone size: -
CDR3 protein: CASSIRGAIGSSNQPQHF

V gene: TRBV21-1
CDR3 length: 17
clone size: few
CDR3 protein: CASSKVCGGLADYEQYF

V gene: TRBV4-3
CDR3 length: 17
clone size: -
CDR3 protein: CASSQDPLMGDTGELFF

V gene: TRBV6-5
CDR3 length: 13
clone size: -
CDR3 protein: CASSPGQRHTIYF

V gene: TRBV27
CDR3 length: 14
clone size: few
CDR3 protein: CASRQETGSQEQYF

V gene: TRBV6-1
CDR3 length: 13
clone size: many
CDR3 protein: CAILGQGLVEQYF

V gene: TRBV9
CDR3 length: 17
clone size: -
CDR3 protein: CASSPPGGVLNQETQYF

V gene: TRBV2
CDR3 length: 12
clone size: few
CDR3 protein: CASGRDTYEQYF

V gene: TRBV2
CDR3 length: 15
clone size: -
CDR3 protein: CASSEGQGVNYGYTF